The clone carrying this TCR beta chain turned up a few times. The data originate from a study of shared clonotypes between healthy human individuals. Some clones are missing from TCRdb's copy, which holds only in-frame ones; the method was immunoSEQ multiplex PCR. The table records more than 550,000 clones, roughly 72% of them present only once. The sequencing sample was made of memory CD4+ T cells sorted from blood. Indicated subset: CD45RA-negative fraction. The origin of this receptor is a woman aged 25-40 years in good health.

In DNA form, the CDR3 reads TGTGCCAGCAGCCCTATGGGACCAAACTATGGCTACACCTTC. This sequence encodes CASSPMGPNYGYTF. The V and J genes are TRBV27 and TRBJ1-2, with D tentatively TRBD1 (5 bases). Trimming stripped 6 bases from V and 2 bases from J, with 13 bases between. This CDR3 contains 14 residues. Germline CDR1 is MNHEY and CDR2 is SMNVEV (reference sequence).